These T cell receptor beta chains were read from a single sample in a study of cytomegalovirus exposure and HLA in healthy donors. The protocol was immunoSEQ multiplex PCR, while the TCRdb copy is restricted to in-frame clones and leaves out a portion. The ten top clones account for roughly 0.98%, within a sample of 200,000 to 250,000 clones. The source material was PBMCs. The receptors stem from a woman aged 25 to 45 in good health and CMV-seropositive. The CDR3 runs from the conserved cysteine through the conserved F or W. Fields, in order: J gene, D gene, V gene, CDR3 protein, CDR3 DNA. A D gene is named only where the DNA matches it firmly.

TRBJ2-4,.,TRBV6-6,CASTPTGSKNIQYF,TGTGCCAGCACCCCGACTGGTTCCAAAAACATTCAGTACTTC
TRBJ1-5,.,TRBV27,CASSLQGSDQPQHF,TGTGCCAGCAGTTTACAGGGGTCGGATCAGCCCCAGCATTTT
TRBJ1-1,.,TRBV6-1,CASRGGSGTEAFF,TGTGCCAGCAGGGGGGGGTCGGGGACTGAAGCTTTCTTT
TRBJ1-1,TRBD1,TRBV5-1,CASSLDRALAFF,TGCGCCAGCAGCCTAGACAGGGCTTTAGCTTTCTTT
TRBJ2-3,.,TRBV7-2,CASSRSRVPDTQYF,TGTGCCAGCAGTCGAAGCAGGGTCCCAGATACGCAGTATTTT
TRBJ2-7,TRBD2,TRBV7-6,CASSRMAGDEQYF,TGTGCCAGCAGCCGCATGGCGGGAGACGAGCAGTACTTC
TRBJ2-7,.,TRBV5-1,CASSPGGLALEQYF,TGCGCCAGCAGCCCCGGGGGTTTAGCCCTGGAGCAGTACTTC
TRBJ1-1,.,TRBV7-2,CASTTDRLMTEAFF,TGTGCCAGCACCACCGACAGGCTAATGACTGAAGCTTTCTTT
TRBJ2-7,TRBD1,TRBV18,CASSPEGQLYF,TGTGCCAGCTCACCTGAGGGACAGTTGTACTTC
TRBJ2-7,.,TRBV6-1,CASGLPPEQYF,TGTGCCAGCGGACTTCCCCCAGAGCAGTACTTC
TRBJ2-5,TRBD1,TRBV5-1,CASSLGQGARETQYF,TGCGCCAGCAGCTTAGGGCAGGGGGCCAGGGAGACCCAGTACTTC
TRBJ1-2,TRBD1,TRBV6-1,CASSTNRGRGDGYTF,TGTGCCAGCAGTACTAACAGGGGGCGCGGGGATGGCTACACCTTC
TRBJ2-6,.,TRBV4-3,CASSQEGTEISGANVLTF,TGCGCCAGCAGCCAAGAAGGGACTGAAATCTCTGGGGCCAACGTCCTGACTTTC
TRBJ2-6,TRBD2,TRBV10-1,CASSAGGPTSGANVLTF,TGCGCCAGCAGCGCGGGAGGTCCCACCTCTGGGGCCAACGTCCTGACTTTC
TRBJ1-5,.,TRBV7-2,CASSLPQGGQPQHF,TGTGCCAGCAGCTTACCACAGGGAGGGCAGCCCCAGCATTTT
TRBJ1-1,.,TRBV11-2,CASSWTAPNTEAFF,TGTGCCAGCAGCTGGACAGCGCCGAACACTGAAGCTTTCTTT
TRBJ1-1,.,TRBV6-1,CATTALGNTEAFF,TGTGCCACGACAGCGCTCGGGAACACTGAAGCTTTCTTT
TRBJ1-1,.,TRBV19,CASGPIAGSTEAFF,TGTGCCAGTGGTCCTATTGCGGGGAGCACTGAAGCTTTCTTT
TRBJ2-2,TRBD1,TRBV12-5,CASVRGPSTGELFF,TGTGCTAGTGTGAGGGGGCCGAGCACCGGGGAGCTGTTTTTT
TRBJ1-2,.,TRBV6-5,CASSFSREQGFGYTF,TGTGCCAGCAGTTTTTCTAGGGAGCAGGGGTTTGGCTACACCTTC
TRBJ1-2,.,TRBV6-1,CASSVYGGISSGYTF,TGTGCCAGCAGTGTGTACGGGGGGATCTCGTCTGGCTACACCTTC
TRBJ2-7,.,TRBV7-2,CASSLASRYEQYF,TGTGCCAGCAGCTTAGCCAGCAGGTACGAGCAGTACTTC
TRBJ1-1,.,TRBV7-9,CASSPGTEAFF,TGTGCCAGCAGCCCCGGCACTGAAGCTTTCTTT
TRBJ1-6,.,TRBV7-9,CASSSSPGRGRNSPLHF,TGTGCCAGCAGCTCCTCACCGGGGCGGGGGAGGAATTCACCCCTCCACTTT
TRBJ2-7,TRBD1,TRBV6-5,CASKAGTGSSYEQYF,TGTGCCAGCAAAGCCGGGACAGGAAGCTCCTACGAGCAGTACTTC
TRBJ1-1,.,TRBV5-1,CASSLVAGIVAEAFF,TGCGCCAGCAGCTTGGTGGCAGGGATAGTCGCTGAAGCTTTCTTT
TRBJ2-3,TRBD2,TRBV5-4,CASSSPLQDGGVTDTQYF,TGTGCCAGCAGCAGCCCCCTGCAGGACGGGGGGGTCACAGATACGCAGTATTTT
TRBJ1-4,TRBD1,TRBV15,CATSRRTYRGVGKLFF,TGTGCCACCAGCAGACGCACATACAGGGGGGTTGGAAAACTGTTTTTT
TRBJ2-1,.,TRBV6-5,CASRIRGSPYNEQFF,TGTGCCAGCAGAATACGGGGGAGCCCCTACAATGAGCAGTTCTTC
TRBJ1-1,.,TRBV7-9,CASSLAGGSTEAFF,TGTGCCAGCAGCTTAGCGGGAGGCAGCACTGAAGCTTTCTTT
TRBJ2-1,.,TRBV10-1,CASSGYAAGEQFF,TGCGCCAGCAGTGGTTATGCCGCCGGGGAGCAGTTCTTC
TRBJ2-5,TRBD2,TRBV5-5,CASSGTSGEGETQYF,TGTGCCAGCAGCGGGACTAGCGGGGAAGGGGAGACCCAGTACTTC
TRBJ2-7,.,TRBV28,CASAGPYEQYF,TGTGCCAGCGCGGGGCCCTACGAGCAGTACTTC